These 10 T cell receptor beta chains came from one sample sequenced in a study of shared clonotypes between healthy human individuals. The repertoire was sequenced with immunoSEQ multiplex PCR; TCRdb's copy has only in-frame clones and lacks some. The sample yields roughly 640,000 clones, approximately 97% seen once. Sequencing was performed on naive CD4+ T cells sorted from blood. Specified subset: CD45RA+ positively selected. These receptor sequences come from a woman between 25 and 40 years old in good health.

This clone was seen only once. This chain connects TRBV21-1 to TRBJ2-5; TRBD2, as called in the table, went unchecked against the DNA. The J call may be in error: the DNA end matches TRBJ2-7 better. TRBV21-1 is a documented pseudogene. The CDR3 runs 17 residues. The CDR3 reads CASSTPGLAATYYEQYF. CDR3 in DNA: TGTGCCAGCAGCACCCCGGGACTAGCGGCCACCTACTACGAGCAGTACTTC.

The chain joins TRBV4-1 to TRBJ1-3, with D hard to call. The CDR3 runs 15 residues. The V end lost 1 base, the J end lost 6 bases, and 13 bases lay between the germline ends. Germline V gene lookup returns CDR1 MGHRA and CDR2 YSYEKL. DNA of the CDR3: TGCGCCAGCAGCCAAGTAGGGAACAGAGAAAACACCATATATTTT. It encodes CASSQVGNRENTIYF.

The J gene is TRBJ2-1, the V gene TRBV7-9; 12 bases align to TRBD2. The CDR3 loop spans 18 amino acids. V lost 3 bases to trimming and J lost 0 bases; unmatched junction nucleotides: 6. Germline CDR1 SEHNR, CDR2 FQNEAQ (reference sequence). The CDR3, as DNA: TGTGCCAGCAGCTTGCGGACTAGCGGGAACTACTCCTACAATGAGCAGTTCTTC. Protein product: CASSLRTSGNYSYNEQFF. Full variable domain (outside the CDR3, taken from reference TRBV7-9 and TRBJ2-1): DTGVSQNPRHKITKRGQNVTFRCDPISEHNRLYWYRQTLGQGPEFLTYFQNEAQLEKSRLLSDRFSAERPKGSFSTLEIQRTEQGDSAMYLCASSLRTSGNYSYNEQFFGPGTRLTVL.

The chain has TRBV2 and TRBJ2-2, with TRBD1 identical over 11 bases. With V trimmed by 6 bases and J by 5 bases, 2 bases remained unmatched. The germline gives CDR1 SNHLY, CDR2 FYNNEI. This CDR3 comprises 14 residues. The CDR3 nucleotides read TGTGCCAGCAGGGACAGGGGGCGAACCGGGGAGCTGTTTTTT. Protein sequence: CASRDRGRTGELFF.

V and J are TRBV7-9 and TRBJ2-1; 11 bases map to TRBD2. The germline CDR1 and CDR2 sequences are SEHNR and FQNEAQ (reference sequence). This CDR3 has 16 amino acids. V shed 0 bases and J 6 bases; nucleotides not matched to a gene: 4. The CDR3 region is CASSLALAGGSNEQFF. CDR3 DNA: TGTGCCAGCAGCTTAGCCCTAGCGGGAGGCTCCAATGAGCAGTTCTTC.

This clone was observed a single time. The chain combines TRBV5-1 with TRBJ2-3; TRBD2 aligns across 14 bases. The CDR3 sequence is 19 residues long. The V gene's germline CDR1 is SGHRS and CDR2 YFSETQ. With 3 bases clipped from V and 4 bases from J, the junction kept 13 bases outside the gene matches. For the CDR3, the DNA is TGCGCCAGCAGCTCGATGAACACCGGGACTAGCGGGAGCCCAGATACGCAGTATTTT. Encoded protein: CASSSMNTGTSGSPDTQYF.

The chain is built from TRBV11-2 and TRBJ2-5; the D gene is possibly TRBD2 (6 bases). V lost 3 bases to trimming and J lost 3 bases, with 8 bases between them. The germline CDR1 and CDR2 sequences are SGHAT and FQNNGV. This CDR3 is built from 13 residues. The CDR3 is CASSFGGEETQYF. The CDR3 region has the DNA TGTGCCAGCAGCTTTGGAGGGGAAGAGACCCAGTACTTC. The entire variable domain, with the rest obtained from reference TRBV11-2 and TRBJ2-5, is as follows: EAGVAQSPRYKIIEKRQSVAFWCNPISGHATLYWYQQILGQGPKLLIQFQNNGVVDDSQLPKDRFSAERLKGVDSTLKIQPAKLEDSAVYLCASSFGGEETQYFGPGTRLLVL.

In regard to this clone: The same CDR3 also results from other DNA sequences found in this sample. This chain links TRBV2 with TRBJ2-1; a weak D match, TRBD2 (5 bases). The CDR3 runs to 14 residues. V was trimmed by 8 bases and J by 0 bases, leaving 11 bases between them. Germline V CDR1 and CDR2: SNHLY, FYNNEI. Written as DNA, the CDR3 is TGTGCCAGCCTCTTGGGGAGCTCCTACAATGAGCAGTTCTTC. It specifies CASLLGSSYNEQFF.

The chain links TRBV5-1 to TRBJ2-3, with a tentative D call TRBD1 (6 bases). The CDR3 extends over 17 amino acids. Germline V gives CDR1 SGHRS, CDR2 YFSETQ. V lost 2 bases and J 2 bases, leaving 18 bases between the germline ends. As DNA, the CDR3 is TGCGCCAGCAGCTTACAGGCACAGGGTTTCATCACAGATACGCAGTATTTT. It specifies CASSLQAQGFITDTQYF.

Here the CDR3 DNA reads TGTGCCAGCAGCGAATGGACGAACACTGAAGCTTTCTTT. This gives the protein CASSEWTNTEAFF. This chain joins TRBV5-4 and TRBJ1-1; D uncertain. CDR1 is SGHNT, CDR2 YYREEE, per germline (reference sequence). Deletions cut 4 bases from V and 1 base from J, with 8 bases between. CDR3 length: 13 residues.